These 30 T cell receptor beta chains originate from one sample sequenced in a study of T-cell reconstitution after alpha-beta-depleted transplantation in children. Library preparation (for TCRbeta) was performed with unique molecular identifiers. TCRdb re-derived calls from the PCR reads in MiXCR, one entry per CDR3 protein. The table has roughly 100,000 distinct CDR3 sequences, under 9% seen once. The sample here was PBMCs, taken before TCRalphabeta/CD19-depleted stem cell transplant. Receptor source: a boy aged 2 to 10 with acute lymphoblastic leukemia, due to receive a stem cell transplant.

The genes are TRBV2 and TRBJ2-3, with D perhaps TRBD2 (5 bases). Germline assignment: CDR1 SNHLY and CDR2 FYNNEI. The CDR3 runs to 11 residues. V lost 6 bases to trimming and J lost 6 bases, with 7 bases between them. CDR3 residues: CASREVDTQYF. The CDR3 coding sequence is TGTGCCAGCAGGGAGGTGGATACGCAGTATTTT.

There are many counts of this clonotype. The V call is TRBV3-1, the J call TRBJ2-7, with D tentatively TRBD1 (6 bases). Looked up from germline, CDR1 is LGHDT and CDR2 is YNNKEL (reference sequence). Trimming removed 4 bases from V and 3 bases from J, with 10 bases in between. CDR3 length: 13 residues. The CDR3 region is CASSPPGDYEQYF. As DNA, the CDR3 is TGTGCCAGCAGCCCCCCAGGGGACTACGAGCAGTACTTC.

This clonotype was observed many times. The gene calls are TRBV27 and TRBJ1-2; no reliable D call. Germline assignment: CDR1 MNHEY and CDR2 SMNVEV (reference sequence). This CDR3 has 13 amino acids. Between the trimmed V and J ends, which lost 4 bases and 1 base, there was a span of 7 bases. This CDR3 is CASSSRDNYGYTF. The CDR3 coding sequence is TGTGCCAGCAGTTCGAGGGATAACTATGGCTACACCTTC.

This clonotype was detected many times. J is TRBJ2-7 and V is TRBV11-2, with TRBD1 identical over 10 bases. V was pared by 3 bases and J by 4 bases, with 12 bases of the junction left unmatched. CDR1 is SGHAT and CDR2 is FQNNGV in the germline V gene. This CDR3 spans 17 amino acids. Here the CDR3 reads CASSFEGRGQGRYEQYF. The CDR3 nucleotides read TGTGCCAGCAGCTTCGAGGGTCGGGGACAGGGGAGGTACGAGCAGTACTTC.

This clonotype has a count of ten or more. V and J are TRBV6-1 and TRBJ2-3, with TRBD2 identical over 9 bases. CDR1 is MNHNS and CDR2 is SASEGT in the germline V gene. The CDR3 totals 16 residues. The V gene end was trimmed by 6 bases and the J gene end by 1 base; junction bases not matched to a gene: 8. CDR3 DNA sequence: TGTGCCAGCAGGAAAGAAGCGGGGGGCCGCACAGATACGCAGTATTTT. It encodes CASRKEAGGRTDTQYF.

This clonotype was seen more than once but under ten times. J is TRBJ1-2 and V is TRBV6-5, with 9 bases matching TRBD1. CDR1 is MNHEY and CDR2 is SVGAGI in the germline V gene. The CDR3 has 15 residues. Unmatched junction bases numbered 7, after V lost 4 bases and J lost 4 bases. CDR3 DNA sequence: TGTGCCAGCAGTTTAACCACGGGACAGGGCTATGGCTACACCTTC. The encoded protein is CASSLTTGQGYGYTF.

This clonotype has at least ten counts. J is TRBJ2-7 and V is TRBV6-2 or TRBV6-3; 9 bases align to TRBD2. The CDR3 is made up of 14 amino acids. The V gene's germline CDR1 is MNHEY and CDR2 SVGEGT. V dropped 5 bases and J dropped 2; count of bases not matched to a gene: 4. CDR3 region: CASSTTSGAYEQYF. The CDR3 DNA sequence: TGTGCCAGCAGTACGACTAGCGGAGCCTACGAGCAGTACTTC.

The table lists this clonotype with many counts. This chain uses TRBV15 with TRBJ1-2; possibly TRBD1 for D (5 bases). This CDR3 is built from 21 residues. Germline V gives CDR1 LNHNV, CDR2 YYDKDF (reference sequence). The V gene lost 1 base and the J gene lost 0 bases, with 27 bases spanning the gap. This chain's CDR3 is CATSRVPYPGAPHSSNYGYTF. CDR3 DNA sequence: TGTGCCACCAGCAGAGTTCCTTACCCCGGGGCTCCTCATTCTTCTAACTATGGCTACACCTTC. The complete variable domain, with remaining parts taken from reference TRBV15 and TRBJ1-2, reads DAMVIQNPRYQVTQFGKPVTLSCSQTLNHNVMYWYQQKSSQAPKLLFHYYDKDFNNEADTPDNFQSRRPNTSFCFLDIRSPGLGDTAMYLCATSRVPYPGAPHSSNYGYTFGSGTRLTVV.

This clonotype was counted between two and nine times. The chain combines TRBV12-5 with TRBJ2-7; no clear D gene. The germline V gene encodes CDR1 LGHNT and CDR2 FRNRAP. V was clipped by 4 bases and J by 3 bases, with 22 bases between them. CDR3 length: 17 residues. DNA of the CDR3: TGTGCTAGTGGTTCCACCGGTTTGGTTCTCGTGGACTACGAGCAGTACTTC. This sequence encodes CASGSTGLVLVDYEQYF.

The chain is built from TRBV21-1 and TRBJ2-1. TRBV21-1 is classified as a pseudogene. CDR3 length: 17 amino acids. The CDR3: CASSNNSFGEEDNEQFF. As DNA, the CDR3 is TGTGCCAGCAGCAATAACAGCTTCGGGGAAGAAGACAATGAGCAGTTCTTC.

This clonotype was counted many times. The rearrangement joins TRBV3-1 to TRBJ1-4; TRBD1 is a possible D gene (5 bases). The CDR3 is made up of 16 amino acids. V was trimmed by 3 bases and J by 7 bases, leaving 18 bases between them. In germline, CDR1 is LGHDT, CDR2 YNNKEL (reference sequence). The CDR3 nucleotides read TGTGCCAGCAGCCACCGAAGGTCTAGAAGGGGTGAAAAACTGTTTTTT. This codes for CASSHRRSRRGEKLFF.

This clonotype was seen a few times. V usage is TRBV20-1 and J usage is TRBJ2-1, with D perhaps being TRBD1 or TRBD2 (5 bases each). The V end lost 6 bases, the J end lost 0 bases, and 15 bases lay between the germline ends. CDR1 and CDR2 from the germline V gene are DFQATT and SNEGSKA (reference sequence). The CDR3 consists of 15 residues. CDR3 region: CSAFPGRSSYNEQFF. The DNA of the CDR3 is TGCAGTGCCTTCCCGGGACGGAGCTCCTACAATGAGCAGTTCTTC.

In this sample, this clonotype turned up many times. The chain joins TRBV12-3 or TRBV12-4 to TRBJ2-5; 7 bases map to TRBD1. The CDR3 spans 14 residues. Trimming cost V 6 bases and J 5 bases; bases outside gene matches: 9. The CDR3 DNA sequence: TGTGCCAGCAGGGAGACAGGGTGGATGGAGACCCAGTACTTC. It is translated as CASRETGWMETQYF.

This clonotype was seen repeatedly, ten times or more. The V call is TRBV12-3 or TRBV12-4, the J call TRBJ2-3, with 8 bases lining up with TRBD2. The length of the CDR3 is 16 residues. V was clipped by 3 bases and J by 4 bases; unmatched bases: 9. This CDR3 reads CASSLGAGGFSDTQYF. In nucleotides, the CDR3 is TGTGCCAGCAGTTTGGGGGCGGGGGGTTTCTCAGATACGCAGTATTTT.

This clonotype was seen at least ten times. CDR3 in amino acids: CASSYGQDSNQPQHF. CDR3 DNA sequence: TGTGCCAGCAGTTACGGACAGGATAGCAATCAGCCCCAGCATTTT. The gene calls are TRBV6-5 and TRBJ1-5, with 7 bases aligning to TRBD1. CDR3 length: 15 residues. The trim removed 2 bases at V and 0 bases at J, leaving 1 base unmatched. In germline, CDR1 is MNHEY, CDR2 SVGAGI.

The chain employs TRBV4-2 and TRBJ2-5, with 8 positions matching TRBD1. Germline-derived CDR1 and CDR2 are LGHNA and YNFKEQ. J gave up 7 bases and V 4 bases, and 14 bases lay outside the gene matches. The CDR3 runs to 16 residues. The CDR3 sequence: CASSPQTGALRGTQYF. Written as DNA, the CDR3 is TGTGCCAGCAGCCCCCAGACAGGGGCCCTCAGGGGGACCCAGTACTTC.

This clonotype was counted a few times. The chain uses TRBV2 and TRBJ1-5, with D possibly matching TRBD1 (5 bases). V was shortened by 6 bases and J by 0 bases, with 12 bases between the two germline ends. The CDR3 is 15 amino acids. The germline gives CDR1 SNHLY, CDR2 FYNNEI. Here the CDR3 reads CASRLSGPSNQPQHF. The CDR3, as DNA: TGTGCCAGCAGGTTATCGGGGCCTAGCAATCAGCCCCAGCATTTT.

This clonotype was seen at least ten times. The J gene is TRBJ2-3, the V gene TRBV20-1; D not certain. This CDR3 comprises 10 residues. CDR1 and CDR2 (germline): DFQATT, SNEGSKA (reference sequence). V lost 3 bases and J lost 4, with 2 bases in between. The DNA for the CDR3 is TGCAGTGCTAGCGCAGATACGCAGTATTTT. Its translation is CSASADTQYF.

This clonotype was found many times. The gene calls are TRBV10-3 and TRBJ2-5; 16 bases are a match to TRBD2. The CDR3 has 17 amino acids. The V gene end was trimmed by 6 bases and the J gene end by 5 bases; junction bases not matched to a gene: 9. CDR1 is ENHRY, CDR2 SYGVKD, per germline. The CDR3 spells CAIRPGTSGGAGETQYF. The CDR3 nucleotides read TGTGCCATCAGGCCCGGGACTAGCGGGGGGGCCGGGGAGACCCAGTACTTC.

This clonotype showed up just a few times. The genes are TRBV5-1 and TRBJ2-1; TRBD1 matches 7 bases. This CDR3 has 15 amino acids. Looked up from germline, CDR1 is SGHRS and CDR2 is YFSETQ. With V trimmed by 5 bases and J by 9 bases, 14 bases remained unmatched. Here the CDR3 DNA reads TGCGCCAGCAGTCGCGTTCCCGGGACAGTGGCTGAGCAGTTCTTC. This codes for CASSRVPGTVAEQFF.

The chain couples TRBV20-1 to TRBJ1-1; no clear D. V was clipped by 4 bases and J by 4 bases, with 10 bases between them. Germline CDR1 and CDR2: DFQATT and SNEGSKA (reference sequence). The CDR3 runs to 12 residues. CDR3 in amino acids: CSANTDPTEAFF. The CDR3 nucleotides are TGCAGTGCTAATACAGACCCCACTGAAGCTTTCTTT.

The table lists this clonotype with a few counts. This rearrangement joins TRBV4-2 to TRBJ2-1; D is uncertain. This CDR3 region has 16 residues. CDR1 and CDR2 from the germline V gene are LGHNA and YNFKEQ. V shed 0 bases and J shed 4 bases, with 13 bases lying between them. This CDR3 is CASSQEAAKKYNEQFF. The CDR3, as DNA: TGTGCCAGCAGCCAAGAGGCAGCGAAAAAATACAATGAGCAGTTCTTC.

The V and J genes are TRBV7-2 and TRBJ2-1; the match to TRBD2 covers 12 bases. The CDR3 length is 16 residues. Trimming cost V 5 bases and J 3 bases; bases outside gene matches: 5. Germline assignment: CDR1 SGHTA and CDR2 FQGNSA. CDR3 nucleotides: TGTGCCAGCAGCCGTACTAGCGGGGGGTACTACAATGAGCAGTTCTTC. Protein product: CASSRTSGGYYNEQFF.

The V gene is TRBV6-4, the J gene TRBJ2-3, with D perhaps TRBD2 (5 bases). The germline V gene has CDR1 MRHNA and CDR2 SNTAGT. CDR3 length: 13 amino acids. Trimming left V 4 bases short and J 2 bases short, with 7 bases between. In DNA form, the CDR3 reads TGTGCCAGCAGTGCAGCGGTCACAGATACGCAGTATTTT. Translation: CASSAAVTDTQYF.

CDR3 DNA: TGCAGTGCCTTCCGGGGACTTGCGGGCGAGCAGTACTTC. Its translation is CSAFRGLAGEQYF. The chain employs TRBV20-1 and TRBJ2-7; tentative D call: TRBD2 (6 bases). The CDR3 sequence is 13 residues long. Trimming took off 6 bases at V and 6 bases at J, with 18 bases between the two ends. CDR1 is DFQATT and CDR2 is SNEGSKA in the germline V gene (reference sequence).

This clonotype showed up many times. The V and J genes are TRBV27 and TRBJ2-2; TRBD1 matches at 7 bases. After removal of 4 bases from V and 3 bases from J, the junction contained 8 bases not matched to a gene. Germline CDR1 reads MNHEY; CDR2 reads SMNVEV (reference sequence). The CDR3 sequence is 16 residues long. CDR3 nucleotides: TGTGCCAGCAGTTCCATAGACAGGGTAGACACCGGGGAGCTGTTTTTT. It encodes CASSSIDRVDTGELFF.

CDR3 sequence (DNA): TGTGCCAGCAGTCACAGGGGTTTTTTGACTGAAGCTTTCTTT. Amino acids: CASSHRGFLTEAFF. The chain carries TRBV2 and TRBJ1-1; the match to TRBD1 covers 7 bases. Germline trimming cut 5 bases from V and 5 bases from J; bases unmatched to any gene: 8. The CDR3 totals 14 residues. Per germline, CDR1 SNHLY and CDR2 FYNNEI.

This clonotype occurred many times. The chain joins TRBV19 to TRBJ2-2; D uncertain. Trimming cost V 5 bases and J 7 bases, with 2 bases left between them. The CDR3 has 10 residues. CDR1 and CDR2 (germline): LNHDA, SQIVND (reference sequence). CDR3 region: CASSHGELFF. CDR3 coding DNA: TGTGCCAGTAGTCACGGGGAGCTGTTTTTT.

In this sample, this clonotype turned up a few times. The V call is TRBV2, the J call TRBJ2-5; D call uncertain. Germline CDR1 and CDR2: SNHLY and FYNNEI. V gave up 6 bases and J gave up 2 bases, with 10 bases separating them. This CDR3 comprises 13 residues. The CDR3 region has the DNA TGTGCCAGCAGGGCCGGGTCTCAAGAGACCCAGTACTTC. As protein: CASRAGSQETQYF.

This clonotype was seen a handful of times. The rearrangement joins TRBV20-1 to TRBJ2-1, with a weak D call TRBD2 (5 bases). Trimming pared 1 base from V and 4 bases from J, leaving 26 bases between. CDR3 length equals 19 residues. From germline, CDR1 is DFQATT and CDR2 SNEGSKA (reference sequence). In DNA, the CDR3 is TGCAGTGCTAGAGTAGGACTGAGGGATGGCGGTACGGTGTACAATGAGCAGTTCTTC. Its translation is CSARVGLRDGGTVYNEQFF.